The 24 T cell receptor beta chains below all came from one sample that was sequenced in a study of post-analysis software for immune sequencing data. What these receptors recognize is not known. General study findings and limits: TRBV segments more frequent in patients than in controls numbered roughly 5 and included TRBV5-6, TRBV5-1 and TRBV20-1.

Sequencing libraries made from TCR beta cDNA carried unique molecular identifiers. TCRdb ran MiXCR on the PCR reads and lists one entry per CDR3 protein. Of 740,000 or so distinct CDR3 sequences in the sample, roughly 50% were seen once. Sequencing was carried out using blood. The receptor source for this set is a girl aged 5-17 years with multiple sclerosis.

This clonotype showed up just a few times. This chain connects TRBV7-2 to TRBJ1-2; no clear D gene. The CDR3 covers 12 residues. The germline V gene encodes CDR1 SGHTA and CDR2 FQGNSA. V lost 2 bases and J lost 6, with 7 bases in between. The CDR3 DNA reads TGTGCCAGCAGCTTAATGTCGGATGGCTACACCTTC. This translates into CASSLMSDGYTF.

V gene TRBV29-1 combines with J gene TRBJ2-5, with 9 bases aligning to TRBD1. The CDR3 sequence is 13 residues long. The V gene end was trimmed by 6 bases and the J gene end by 11 bases; junction bases not matched to a gene: 13. CDR1 is SQVTM and CDR2 is ANQGSEA in the germline V gene. CDR3 region: CSVPRDRAGEQYF. CDR3 coding DNA: TGCAGCGTCCCCCGGGACAGGGCGGGGGAGCAGTACTTC.

This clonotype was seen more than once but under ten times. The chain employs TRBV21-1 and TRBJ2-7; the table calls TRBD1, which could not be checked here. TRBV21-1 is given as a pseudogene. The CDR3 spans 18 residues. The CDR3, as DNA: TGTGCCAGCAGCAAAGCTCTATCCCGGGGGGACCCCTTCTGCGAGCAGTACTTC. Protein product: CASSKALSRGDPFCEQYF.

The chain links TRBV11-2 to TRBJ2-1, with TRBD1 matching 10 bases. The CDR3 contains 19 residues. With 4 bases clipped from V and 1 base from J, the junction kept 13 bases outside the gene matches. Per germline, CDR1 SGHAT and CDR2 FQNNGV. DNA of the CDR3: TGTGCCAGCAGCTCCCGGGACAGGGGAGCGGGGACATCCTACAATGAGCAGTTCTTC. It is translated as CASSSRDRGAGTSYNEQFF.

V is TRBV9 and J is TRBJ2-6; D uncertain. The germline V gene encodes CDR1 SGDLS and CDR2 YYNGEE. Trimming removed 4 bases at V and 0 bases at J, with 8 bases between. The CDR3 contains 15 residues. The CDR3 here is CASSSNPSGANVLTF. DNA of the CDR3: TGTGCCAGCAGCTCTAACCCCTCTGGGGCCAACGTCCTGACTTTC.

The chain combines TRBV29-1 with TRBJ2-5; D is possibly TRBD1 or TRBD2 (6 bases each). The CDR3 is 12 amino acids. Deletions cut 6 bases from V and 5 bases from J, with 13 bases between. Germline assignment: CDR1 SQVTM and CDR2 ANQGSEA. CDR3 sequence: CSVYTGRETQYF. CDR3 in DNA: TGCAGCGTGTACACAGGGAGGGAGACCCAGTACTTC.

This sequence joins TRBV7-2 and TRBJ1-2; maybe TRBD1 (6 bases). This CDR3 has 16 amino acids. V lost 1 base, J lost 13 bases, and 25 bases lay in between. The V gene's germline CDR1 is SGHTA and CDR2 FQGNSA. The CDR3 DNA is TGTGCCAGCAGCTTAGAAGGGCCCCCGGACAGTCCCTCTATCACCTTC. Its protein product is CASSLEGPPDSPSITF.

The V call is TRBV6-5, the J call TRBJ2-4; the D gene is possibly TRBD2 (5 bases). The ends were cut back, 3 bases at V and 9 bases at J, with 18 bases in the middle. The germline gives CDR1 MNHEY, CDR2 SVGAGI. The CDR3 totals 15 residues. CDR3 in amino acids: CASSYEAPRGSIQYF. The CDR3, as DNA: TGTGCCAGCAGTTATGAAGCGCCCCGGGGAAGCATTCAGTACTTC.

Of note for this clonotype: Germline and junction disagree at one end, which may indicate a read error. The chain has TRBV5-1 and TRBJ2-6; perhaps TRBD1 as D (5 bases). Germline V lookup: CDR1 SGHRS, CDR2 YFSETQ. The CDR3 extends over 17 amino acids. The CDR3 here is CTSRADDFGSGANVLTF. The CDR3 DNA reads TGCACCAGCAGGGCGGACGACTTCGGCTCTGGGGCCAACGTCCTGACTTTC.

To note about this clonotype: One end of the junction varies from germline; a read error may be responsible. The gene calls are TRBV7-7 and TRBJ2-7, with 7 bases that match TRBD1. The CDR3 loop spans 16 amino acids. The V gene's germline CDR1 is SSHAT and CDR2 FNYEAQ (reference sequence). In DNA form, the CDR3 reads TGTGCTAGCAGCCAACCGGACAGGAACCTCTCCTACGAGCAGTACTTC. Translated: CASSQPDRNLSYEQYF.

This clonotype has a single count. The rearrangement joins TRBV5-1 to TRBJ1-1; 7 bases match TRBD1. This CDR3 spans 15 amino acids. Trimming at V came to 2 bases and at J to 2 bases, leaving 6 bases not matched to a gene. The germline CDR1 and CDR2 sequences are SGHRS and YFSETQ. DNA of the CDR3: TGCGCCAGCAGCTTTCAGGGGGGGAGTAACACTGAAGCTTTCTTT. This translates into CASSFQGGSNTEAFF.

The chain employs TRBV20-1 and TRBJ1-1, with unresolved D. Between the trimmed V and J ends, which lost 5 bases and 4 bases, there was a span of 11 bases. The germline V gene has CDR1 DFQATT and CDR2 SNEGSKA (reference sequence). The CDR3 contains 12 residues. CDR3 amino acids: CSAAHLGTEAFF. The CDR3 coding sequence is TGCAGTGCTGCCCATTTAGGCACTGAAGCTTTCTTT.

This clonotype turned up a few times. The J gene is TRBJ2-1, the V gene TRBV25-1; 8 positions agree with TRBD2. This CDR3 region has 15 residues. The V segment lost 5 bases and the J segment 5 bases; nucleotides outside the gene matches: 8. Germline loops: CDR1 MGHDK, CDR2 SYGVNS. The CDR3 nucleotides read TGTGCCAGCAGTCGCCGGGGGGGCTATAACAATGAGCAGTTCTTC. The encoded protein is CASSRRGGYNNEQFF.

V and J are TRBV27 and TRBJ1-4; 11 nucleotides agree with TRBD1. The CDR3 contains 15 residues. CDR1 and CDR2 from the germline V gene are MNHEY and SMNVEV (reference sequence). The V gene end was trimmed by 5 bases and the J gene end by 7 bases; junction bases not matched to a gene: 6. In DNA form, the CDR3 reads TGTGCCAGCAGTCCCGGGACAGGGGGTAGTGAAAAACTGTTTTTT. Protein: CASSPGTGGSEKLFF. The full variable domain, rest sourced from reference TRBV27 and TRBJ1-4, is EAQVTQNPRYLITVTGKKLTVTCSQNMNHEYMSWYRQDPGLGLRQIYYSMNVEVTDKGDVPEGYKVSRKEKRNFPLILESPSPNQTSLYFCASSPGTGGSEKLFFGSGTQLSVL.

The chain couples TRBV15 to TRBJ2-5; possibly TRBD2 for D (6 bases). CDR3 length: 18 amino acids. Trimming took 2 bases from V and 1 from J, leaving 20 bases between them. Germline V gene sequence: CDR1 LNHNV, CDR2 YYDKDF (reference sequence). The CDR3 DNA reads TGTGCCACCAGCAGACTTCTCACCGGGACTCGATCCCAAGAGACCCAGTACTTC. Its translation is CATSRLLTGTRSQETQYF.

Only a few counts were recorded for this clonotype. This chain links TRBV10-3 with TRBJ2-4; 7 positions agree with TRBD1. Per the germline V gene, CDR1 is ENHRY and CDR2 is SYGVKD. The CDR3 covers 14 residues. J was trimmed by 4 bases and V by 0 bases; bases with no gene match: 0. The CDR3 is CAISESGQKNIQYF. The CDR3, as DNA: TGTGCCATCAGTGAGTCGGGACAGAAAAACATTCAGTACTTC.

V is TRBV5-1 and J is TRBJ2-3; D remains unclear. The CDR3 runs 17 residues. The germline CDR1 and CDR2 sequences are SGHRS and YFSETQ. Between the trimmed V and J ends, which lost 2 bases and 1 base, there was a span of 17 bases. As DNA, the CDR3 is TGCGCCAGCAGCTTCCCCATAGGACCGACCCGCACAGATACGCAGTATTTT. Its protein product is CASSFPIGPTRTDTQYF.

The chain recombines TRBV3-1 with TRBJ1-1, with 7 bases fitting TRBD1. The CDR3 sequence is 14 residues long. Trimming removed 2 bases from V and 10 bases from J; junction bases left unmatched: 10. CDR1 is LGHDT and CDR2 is YNNKEL in the germline V gene (reference sequence). The CDR3 loop reads CASSQNQGEGRAFF. CDR3 bases: TGTGCCAGCAGCCAAAATCAGGGGGAGGGACGAGCTTTCTTT.

The chain combines TRBV29-1 with TRBJ2-1; TRBD2 aligns across 10 bases. This CDR3 comprises 15 residues. V lost 7 bases and J lost 1; bases outside the gene matches: 7. Per germline, CDR1 SQVTM and CDR2 ANQGSEA. DNA for the CDR3: TGCAGCGCAGCTACTAGCGGGGATTCCTACAATGAGCAGTTCTTC. It is translated as CSAATSGDSYNEQFF.

The chain recombines TRBV30 with TRBJ2-3; TRBD1 might be the D (5 bases). Trimming took 3 bases from V and 9 from J, leaving 16 bases between them. The CDR3 length is 13 residues. Germline CDR1 and CDR2: GTSNPN and SVGIG (reference sequence). The CDR3 spells CAWRGVGTLTQYF. The CDR3 nucleotides read TGTGCCTGGAGAGGGGTAGGAACATTAACGCAGTATTTT. The full variable domain, in which reference TRBV30 and TRBJ2-3 provide the parts outside the CDR3, is SQTIHQWPATLVQPVGSPLSLECTVEGTSNPNLYWYRQAAGRGLQLLFYSVGIGQISSEVPQNLSASRPQDRQFILSSKKLLLSDSGFYLCAWRGVGTLTQYFGPGTRLTVL.

This clonotype was seen a few times. The chain uses TRBV4-1 and TRBJ2-5; TRBD1 matches 11 bases. The J call may be in error: the DNA end matches TRBJ2-7 better. Germline loops: CDR1 MGHRA, CDR2 YSYEKL. The CDR3 contains 16 residues. DNA of the CDR3: TGCGCCAGCAGCCACGCCTCCGGGACAGGGGGGTCCGAGCAGTACTTC. Translation gives CASSHASGTGGSEQYF.

CDR3 region: CAITRARDTDTQYF. The DNA for the CDR3 is TGTGCCATCACCAGAGCCAGGGACACAGATACGCAGTATTTT. The chain recombines TRBV10-3 with TRBJ2-3, with D possibly matching TRBD1 (5 bases). The CDR3 contains 14 residues. The germline gives CDR1 ENHRY, CDR2 SYGVKD. V shed 7 bases and J shed 2 bases, with 13 bases lying between them.

DNA for the CDR3: TGCAGTGCCCCCGGACTAGCGGGAGGGCCTTACAATGAGCAGTTCTTC. This codes for CSAPGLAGGPYNEQFF. The genes are TRBV20-1 and TRBJ2-1; 15 bases agree with TRBD2. The V gene end was trimmed by 6 bases and the J gene end by 4 bases; junction bases not matched to a gene: 7. Per germline, CDR1 DFQATT and CDR2 SNEGSKA (reference sequence). This CDR3 contains 16 residues.

In its sample, this clonotype was seen a few times. This chain uses TRBV5-1 with TRBJ2-7; 7 nucleotides align to TRBD1. The CDR3 spans 14 residues. J was trimmed by 2 bases and V by 4 bases; bases with no gene match: 6. Looked up from germline, CDR1 is SGHRS and CDR2 is YFSETQ. The CDR3 DNA sequence: TGCGCCAGCAGCCCAATGACAGGGACCTACGAGCAGTACTTC. Translated: CASSPMTGTYEQYF.